The clone carrying this TCR beta chain was seen repeatedly, ten times or more. Its specificity is unknown. V lost 0 bases, J lost 0 bases, and 9 bases lay in between. The CDR3 runs 15 residues. Germline lookup yields CDR1 MGHRA and CDR2 YSYEKL. Findings of the study overall: Whole repertoires were not studied in the larger cohort, only one V-J beta rearrangement. The TCR gene usage of tumor memory CD4+ T cells clustered together with blood and lymph node memory CD4+ cells and with lymph node naive CD4+ cells. Tumor-infiltrating Treg TCR alpha and beta sequences overlapped most with tumor naive CD4+ T cells, then blood naive.

Semi-nested PCR with Nested Universal Primer A followed constant-region reverse priming of full-length variable regions. TCRdb ran MiXCR on the 5' RACE reads and lists one entry per CDR3 protein. The sample contains tens of thousands of distinct CDR3 sequences, about a fifth of which appear only once. Treg sorting used a CD4+CD25+CD127-/low gate. This receptor was obtained from a female donor with breast cancer. J is TRBJ2-7 and V is TRBV4-1, with D perhaps assigned TRBD1 or TRBD2 (6 bases each). Source material: Tregs sorted from a lymph node. CDR3: CASSQDRGGSYEQYF. CDR3 nucleotide sequence: TGCGCCAGCAGCCAAGACAGGGGAGGCTCCTACGAGCAGTACTTC.